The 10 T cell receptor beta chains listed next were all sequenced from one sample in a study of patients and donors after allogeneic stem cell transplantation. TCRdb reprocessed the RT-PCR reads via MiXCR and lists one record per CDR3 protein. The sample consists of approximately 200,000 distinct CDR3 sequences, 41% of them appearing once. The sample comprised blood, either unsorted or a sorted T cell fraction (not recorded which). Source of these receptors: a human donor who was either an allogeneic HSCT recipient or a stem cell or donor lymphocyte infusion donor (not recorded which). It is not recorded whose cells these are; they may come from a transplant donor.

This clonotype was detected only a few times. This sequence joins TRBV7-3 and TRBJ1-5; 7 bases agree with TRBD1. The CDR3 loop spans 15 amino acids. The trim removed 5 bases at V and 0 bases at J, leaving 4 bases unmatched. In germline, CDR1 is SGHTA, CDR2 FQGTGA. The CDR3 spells CASSLGGFSNQPQHF. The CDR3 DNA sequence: TGTGCCAGCAGCCTAGGGGGCTTTAGCAATCAGCCCCAGCATTTT.

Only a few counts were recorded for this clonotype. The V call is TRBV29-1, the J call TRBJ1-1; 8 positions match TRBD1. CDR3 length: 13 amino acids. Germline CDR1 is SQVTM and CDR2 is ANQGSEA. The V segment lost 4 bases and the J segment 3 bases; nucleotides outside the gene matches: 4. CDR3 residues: CSVGDRSDTEAFF. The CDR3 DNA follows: TGCAGCGTTGGGGACAGGTCTGACACTGAAGCTTTCTTT.

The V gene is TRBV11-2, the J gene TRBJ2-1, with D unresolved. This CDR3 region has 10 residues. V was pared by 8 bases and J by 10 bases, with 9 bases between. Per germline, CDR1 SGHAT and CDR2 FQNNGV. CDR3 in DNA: TGTGCCAGCGGGAACTTCGAGCAGTTCTTC. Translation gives CASGNFEQFF.

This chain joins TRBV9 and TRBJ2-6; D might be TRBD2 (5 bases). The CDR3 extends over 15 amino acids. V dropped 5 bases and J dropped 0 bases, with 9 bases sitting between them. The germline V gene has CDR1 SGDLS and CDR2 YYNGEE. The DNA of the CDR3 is TGTGCCAGCAGTTACGGGAACTCTGGGGCCAACGTCCTGACTTTC. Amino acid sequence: CASSYGNSGANVLTF.

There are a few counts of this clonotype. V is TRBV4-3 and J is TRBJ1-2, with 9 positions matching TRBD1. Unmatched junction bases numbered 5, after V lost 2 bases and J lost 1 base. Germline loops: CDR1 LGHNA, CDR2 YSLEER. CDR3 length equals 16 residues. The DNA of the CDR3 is TGCGCCAGCAGCCAATTTACAGGGGGCTATAACTATGGCTACACCTTC. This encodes CASSQFTGGYNYGYTF.

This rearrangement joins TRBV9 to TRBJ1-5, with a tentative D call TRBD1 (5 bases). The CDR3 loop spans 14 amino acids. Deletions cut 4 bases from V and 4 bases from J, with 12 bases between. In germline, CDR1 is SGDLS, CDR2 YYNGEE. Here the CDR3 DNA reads TGTGCCAGCAGCCAGGGACTGGCAAATCAGCCCCAGCATTTT. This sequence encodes CASSQGLANQPQHF.

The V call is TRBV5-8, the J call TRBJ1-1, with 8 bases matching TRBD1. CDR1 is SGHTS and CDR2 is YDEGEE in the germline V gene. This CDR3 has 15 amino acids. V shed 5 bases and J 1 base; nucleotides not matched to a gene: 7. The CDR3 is CASSPIDRGNTEAFF. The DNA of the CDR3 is TGTGCCAGCAGTCCAATCGACAGGGGGAACACTGAAGCTTTCTTT.

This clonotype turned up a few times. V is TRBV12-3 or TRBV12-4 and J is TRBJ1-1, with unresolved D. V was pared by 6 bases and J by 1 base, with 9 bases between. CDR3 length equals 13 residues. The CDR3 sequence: CASSRKRNTEAFF. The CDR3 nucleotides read TGTGCCAGCAGCAGAAAGAGGAACACTGAAGCTTTCTTT.

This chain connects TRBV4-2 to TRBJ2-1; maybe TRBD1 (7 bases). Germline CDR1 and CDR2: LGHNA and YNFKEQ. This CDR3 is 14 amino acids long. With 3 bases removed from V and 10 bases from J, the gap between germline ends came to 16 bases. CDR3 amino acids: CASSQGGQFIEQFF. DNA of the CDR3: TGTGCCAGCAGCCAGGGGGGACAGTTCATCGAGCAGTTCTTC.

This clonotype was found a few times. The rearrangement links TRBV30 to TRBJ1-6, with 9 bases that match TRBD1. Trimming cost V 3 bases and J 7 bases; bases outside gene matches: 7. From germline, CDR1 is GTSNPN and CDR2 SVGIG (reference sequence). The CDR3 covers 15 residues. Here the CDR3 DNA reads TGTGCCTGGAGGGTAAACGGACAGGGGAATTCACCCCTCCACTTT. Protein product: CAWRVNGQGNSPLHF.